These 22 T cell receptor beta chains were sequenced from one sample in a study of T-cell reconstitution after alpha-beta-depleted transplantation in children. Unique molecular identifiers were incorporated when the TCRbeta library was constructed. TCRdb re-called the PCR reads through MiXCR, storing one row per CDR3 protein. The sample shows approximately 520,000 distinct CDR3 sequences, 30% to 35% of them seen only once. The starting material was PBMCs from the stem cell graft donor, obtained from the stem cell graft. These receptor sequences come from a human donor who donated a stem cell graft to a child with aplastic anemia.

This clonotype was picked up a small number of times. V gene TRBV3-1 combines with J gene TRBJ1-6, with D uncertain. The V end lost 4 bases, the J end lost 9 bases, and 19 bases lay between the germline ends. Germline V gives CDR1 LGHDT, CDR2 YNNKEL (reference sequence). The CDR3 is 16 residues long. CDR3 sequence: CASSRFRARDGSPLHF. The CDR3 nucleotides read TGTGCCAGCAGCCGTTTCCGGGCCCGGGATGGTTCACCCCTCCACTTT.

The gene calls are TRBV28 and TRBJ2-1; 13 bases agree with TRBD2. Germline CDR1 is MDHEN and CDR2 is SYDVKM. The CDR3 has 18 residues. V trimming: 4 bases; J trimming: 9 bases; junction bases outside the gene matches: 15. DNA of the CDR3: TGTGCCAGCAGTTCAGGACTAGCGGGAGTTCCCGGTTACGTTGAGCAGTTCTTC. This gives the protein CASSSGLAGVPGYVEQFF.

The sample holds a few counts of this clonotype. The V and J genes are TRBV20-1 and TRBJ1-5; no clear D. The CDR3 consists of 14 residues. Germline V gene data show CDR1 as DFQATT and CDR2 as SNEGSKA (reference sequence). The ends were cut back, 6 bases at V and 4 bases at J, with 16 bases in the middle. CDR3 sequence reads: CSATDGSPNQPQHF. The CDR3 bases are TGCAGTGCCACAGACGGATCTCCAAATCAGCCCCAGCATTTT.

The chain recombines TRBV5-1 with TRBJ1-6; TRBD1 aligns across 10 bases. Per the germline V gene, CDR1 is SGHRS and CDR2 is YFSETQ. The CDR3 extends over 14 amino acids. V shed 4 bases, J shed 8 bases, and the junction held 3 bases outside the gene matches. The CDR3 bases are TGCGCCAGCAGCGGGGGACAGGGGTATTCACCCCTCCACTTT. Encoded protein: CASSGGQGYSPLHF.

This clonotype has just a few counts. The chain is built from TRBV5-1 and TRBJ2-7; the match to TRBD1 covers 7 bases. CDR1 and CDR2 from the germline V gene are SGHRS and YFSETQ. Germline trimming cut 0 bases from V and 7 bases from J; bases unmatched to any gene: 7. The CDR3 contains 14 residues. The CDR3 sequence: CASSLDSQGNEQYV. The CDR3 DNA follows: TGCGCCAGCAGCTTGGACTCACAGGGGAATGAGCAGTACGTC.

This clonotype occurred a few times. The CDR3 DNA sequence: TGTGCCAGCTGGGACACCACGAACACCGGGGAGCTGTTTTTT. It yields the protein CASWDTTNTGELFF. This chain uses TRBV6-1 with TRBJ2-2, with D possibly being TRBD1 (6 bases). CDR1 MNHNS and CDR2 SASEGT come from the germline V gene. V lost 8 bases and J lost 0, with 10 bases in between. This CDR3 spans 14 amino acids.

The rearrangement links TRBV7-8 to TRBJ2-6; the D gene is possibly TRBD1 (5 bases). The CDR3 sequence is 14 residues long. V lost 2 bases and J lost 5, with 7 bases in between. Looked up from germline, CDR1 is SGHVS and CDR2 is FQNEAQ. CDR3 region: CASSLLDRANVLTF. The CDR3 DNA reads TGTGCCAGCAGCTTATTGGACAGGGCCAACGTCCTGACTTTC.

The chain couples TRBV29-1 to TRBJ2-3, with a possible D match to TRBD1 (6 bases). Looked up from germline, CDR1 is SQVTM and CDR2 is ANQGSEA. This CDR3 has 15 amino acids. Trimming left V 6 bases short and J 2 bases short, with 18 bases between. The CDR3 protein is CSVPSGGQTTDTQYF. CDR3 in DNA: TGCAGCGTCCCCTCAGGAGGACAGACCACAGATACGCAGTATTTT.

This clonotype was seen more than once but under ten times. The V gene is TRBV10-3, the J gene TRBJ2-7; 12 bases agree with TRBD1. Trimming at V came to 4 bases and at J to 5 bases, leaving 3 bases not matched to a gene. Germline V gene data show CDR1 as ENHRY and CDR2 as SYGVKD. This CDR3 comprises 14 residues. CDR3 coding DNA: TGTGCCATCAGTGTGGGGGACAGGGGGCACGAGCAGTACGTC. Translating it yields CAISVGDRGHEQYV.

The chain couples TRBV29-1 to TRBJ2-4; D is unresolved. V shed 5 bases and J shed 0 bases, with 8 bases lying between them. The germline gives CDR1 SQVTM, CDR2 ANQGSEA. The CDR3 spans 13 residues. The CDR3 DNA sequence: TGCAGCGTTTTACTGATAGCCAAAAACATTCAGTACTTC. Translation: CSVLLIAKNIQYF.

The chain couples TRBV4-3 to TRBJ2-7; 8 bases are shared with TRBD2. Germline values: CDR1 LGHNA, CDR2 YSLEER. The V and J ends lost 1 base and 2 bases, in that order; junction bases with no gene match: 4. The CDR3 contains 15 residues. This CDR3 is CASSQVSGGTYEQYF. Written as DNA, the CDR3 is TGCGCCAGCAGCCAAGTTTCGGGGGGGACCTACGAGCAGTACTTC.

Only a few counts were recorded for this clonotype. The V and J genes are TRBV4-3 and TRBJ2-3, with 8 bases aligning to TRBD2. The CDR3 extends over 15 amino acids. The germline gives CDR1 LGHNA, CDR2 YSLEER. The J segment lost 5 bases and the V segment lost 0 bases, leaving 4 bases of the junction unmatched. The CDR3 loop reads CASSQDHAGGDTQYF. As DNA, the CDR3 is TGCGCCAGCAGCCAAGATCATGCGGGGGGAGATACGCAGTATTTT.

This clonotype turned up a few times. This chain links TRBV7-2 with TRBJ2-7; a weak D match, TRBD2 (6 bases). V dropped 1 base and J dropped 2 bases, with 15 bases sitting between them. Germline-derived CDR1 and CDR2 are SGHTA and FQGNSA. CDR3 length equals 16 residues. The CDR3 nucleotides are TGTGCCAGCAGCTTAGAGGGCAGATCGGGGGCCTACGAGCAGTACTTC. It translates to CASSLEGRSGAYEQYF.

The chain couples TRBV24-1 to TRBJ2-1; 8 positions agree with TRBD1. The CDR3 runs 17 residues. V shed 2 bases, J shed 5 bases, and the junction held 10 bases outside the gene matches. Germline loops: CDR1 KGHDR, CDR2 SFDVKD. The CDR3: CATSDSWGGQGNNEQFF. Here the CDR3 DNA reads TGTGCCACCAGTGATTCTTGGGGCGGACAGGGCAACAATGAGCAGTTCTTC.

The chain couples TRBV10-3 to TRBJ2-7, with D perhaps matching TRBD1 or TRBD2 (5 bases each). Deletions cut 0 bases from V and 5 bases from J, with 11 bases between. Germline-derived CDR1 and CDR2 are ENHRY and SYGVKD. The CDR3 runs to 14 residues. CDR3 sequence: CAISESGEVNEQYF. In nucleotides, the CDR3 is TGTGCCATCAGTGAGTCGGGGGAAGTAAACGAGCAGTACTTC.

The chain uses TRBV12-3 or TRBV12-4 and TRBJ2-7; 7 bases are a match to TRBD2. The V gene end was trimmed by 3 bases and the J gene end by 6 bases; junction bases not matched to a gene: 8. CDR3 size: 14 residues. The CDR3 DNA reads TGTGCCAGCAGTTTGGCCGGACTAGGATCCGAGCAGTACTTC. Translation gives CASSLAGLGSEQYF.

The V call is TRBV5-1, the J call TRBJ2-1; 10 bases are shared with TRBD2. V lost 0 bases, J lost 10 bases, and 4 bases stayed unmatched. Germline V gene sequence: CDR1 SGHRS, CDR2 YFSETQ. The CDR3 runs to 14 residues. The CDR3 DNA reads TGCGCCAGCAGCTTGGAACTAGCGGGAACGGAGCAGTTCTTC. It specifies CASSLELAGTEQFF.

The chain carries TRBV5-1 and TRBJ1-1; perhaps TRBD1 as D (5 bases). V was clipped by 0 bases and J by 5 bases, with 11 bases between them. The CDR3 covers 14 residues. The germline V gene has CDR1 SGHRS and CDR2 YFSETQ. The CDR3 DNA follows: TGCGCCAGCAGCTTGGTTCAGGGCCAAACTGAAGCTTTCTTT. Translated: CASSLVQGQTEAFF.

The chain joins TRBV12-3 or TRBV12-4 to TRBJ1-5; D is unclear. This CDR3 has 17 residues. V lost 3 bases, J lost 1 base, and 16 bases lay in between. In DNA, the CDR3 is TGTGCCAGCAGTTTTACGGTCTGGCTGGGGAGCAATCAGCCCCAGCATTTT. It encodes CASSFTVWLGSNQPQHF.

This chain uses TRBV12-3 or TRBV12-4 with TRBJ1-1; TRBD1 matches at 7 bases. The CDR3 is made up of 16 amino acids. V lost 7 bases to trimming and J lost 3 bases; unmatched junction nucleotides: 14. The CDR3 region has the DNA TGTGCCAGCACGTGGACAGGCCCGAGAGTGGACACTGAAGCTTTCTTT. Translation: CASTWTGPRVDTEAFF.

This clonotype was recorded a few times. CDR3 in amino acids: CASSVEMGQQQYF. CDR3 bases: TGTGCCAGCAGCGTGGAGATGGGTCAACAGCAGTACTTC. V and J are TRBV9 and TRBJ2-7, with no clear D. Germline CDR1 is SGDLS and CDR2 is YYNGEE. The CDR3 loop spans 13 amino acids. The V end lost 2 bases, the J end lost 8 bases, and 14 bases lay between the germline ends.

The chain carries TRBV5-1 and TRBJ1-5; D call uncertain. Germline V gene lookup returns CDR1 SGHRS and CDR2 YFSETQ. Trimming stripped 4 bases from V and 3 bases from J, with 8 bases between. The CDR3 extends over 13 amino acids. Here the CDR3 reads CASSMDPNQPQHF. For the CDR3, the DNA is TGCGCCAGCAGCATGGACCCCAATCAGCCCCAGCATTTT.